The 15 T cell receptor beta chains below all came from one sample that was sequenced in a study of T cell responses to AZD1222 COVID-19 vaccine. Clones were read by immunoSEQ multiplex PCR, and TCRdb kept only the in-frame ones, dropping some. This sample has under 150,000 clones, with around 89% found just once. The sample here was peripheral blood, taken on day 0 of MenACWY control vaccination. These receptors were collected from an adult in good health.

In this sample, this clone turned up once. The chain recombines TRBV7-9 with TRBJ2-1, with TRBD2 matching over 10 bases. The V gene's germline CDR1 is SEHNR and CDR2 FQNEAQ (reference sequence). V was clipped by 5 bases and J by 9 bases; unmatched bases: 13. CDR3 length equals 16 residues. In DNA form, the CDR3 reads TGTGCCAGCAGCCCTACGCTAGCGGGAGCGGCTGGTGAGCAGTTCTTC. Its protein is CASSPTLAGAAGEQFF.

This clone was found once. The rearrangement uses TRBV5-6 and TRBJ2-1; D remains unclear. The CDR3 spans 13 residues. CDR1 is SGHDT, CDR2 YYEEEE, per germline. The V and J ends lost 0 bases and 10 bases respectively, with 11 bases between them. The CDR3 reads CASSLERVGEQFF. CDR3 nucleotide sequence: TGTGCCAGCAGCTTGGAAAGGGTAGGCGAGCAGTTCTTC.

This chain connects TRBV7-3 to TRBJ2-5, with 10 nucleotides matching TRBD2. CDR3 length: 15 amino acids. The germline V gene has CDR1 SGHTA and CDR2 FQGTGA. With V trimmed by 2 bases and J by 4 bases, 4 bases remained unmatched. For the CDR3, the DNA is TGTGCCAGCAGCTTAGCTAGCGGGAGCGCAGAGACCCAGTACTTC. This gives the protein CASSLASGSAETQYF.

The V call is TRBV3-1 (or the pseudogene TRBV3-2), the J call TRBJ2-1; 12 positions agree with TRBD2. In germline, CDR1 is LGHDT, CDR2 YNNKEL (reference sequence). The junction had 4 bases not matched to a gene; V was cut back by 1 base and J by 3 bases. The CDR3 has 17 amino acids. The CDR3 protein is CASSQASTSGSYNEQFF. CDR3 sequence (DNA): TGTGCCAGCAGCCAAGCCTCGACTAGCGGGAGCTACAATGAGCAGTTCTTC.

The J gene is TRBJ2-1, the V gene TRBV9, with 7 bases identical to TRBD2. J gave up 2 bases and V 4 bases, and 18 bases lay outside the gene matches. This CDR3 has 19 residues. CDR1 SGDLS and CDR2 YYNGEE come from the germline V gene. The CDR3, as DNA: TGTGCCAGCAGCACCCGCCGTGTCAGGGCGGGAGAGCCCTACAATGAGCAGTTCTTC. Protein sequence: CASSTRRVRAGEPYNEQFF.

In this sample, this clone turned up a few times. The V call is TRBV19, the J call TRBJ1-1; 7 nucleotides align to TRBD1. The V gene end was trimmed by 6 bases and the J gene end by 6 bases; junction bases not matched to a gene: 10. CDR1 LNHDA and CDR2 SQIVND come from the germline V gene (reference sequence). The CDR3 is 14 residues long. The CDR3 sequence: CASSNEGAQPEAFF. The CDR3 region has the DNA TGTGCCAGTAGCAATGAGGGGGCGCAGCCTGAAGCTTTCTTT.

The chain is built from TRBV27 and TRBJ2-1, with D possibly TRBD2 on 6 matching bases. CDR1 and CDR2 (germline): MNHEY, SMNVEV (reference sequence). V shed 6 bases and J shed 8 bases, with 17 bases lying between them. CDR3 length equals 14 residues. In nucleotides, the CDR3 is TGTGCCAGCAGCTTGCTTCTGCGGGGATATGAGCAGTTCTTC. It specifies CASSLLLRGYEQFF.

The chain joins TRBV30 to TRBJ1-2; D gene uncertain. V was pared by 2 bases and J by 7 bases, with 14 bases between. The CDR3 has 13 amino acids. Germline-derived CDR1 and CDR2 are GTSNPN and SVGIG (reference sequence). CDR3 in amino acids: CAWSPGSDLGYTF. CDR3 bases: TGTGCCTGGAGTCCGGGGTCGGACCTTGGCTACACCTTC.

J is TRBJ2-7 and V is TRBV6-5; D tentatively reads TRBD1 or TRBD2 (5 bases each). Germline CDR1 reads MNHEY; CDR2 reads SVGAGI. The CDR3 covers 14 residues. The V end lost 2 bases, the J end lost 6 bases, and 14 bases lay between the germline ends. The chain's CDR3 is CASSYGTEWIEQYF. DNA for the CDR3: TGTGCCAGCAGTTACGGGACGGAATGGATCGAGCAGTACTTC.

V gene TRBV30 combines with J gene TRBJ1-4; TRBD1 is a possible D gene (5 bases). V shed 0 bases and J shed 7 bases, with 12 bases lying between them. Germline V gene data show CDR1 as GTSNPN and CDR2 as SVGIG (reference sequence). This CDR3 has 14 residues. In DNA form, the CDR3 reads TGTGCCTGGAGTGTAACCAGGGATACTGAAAAACTGTTTTTT. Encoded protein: CAWSVTRDTEKLFF.

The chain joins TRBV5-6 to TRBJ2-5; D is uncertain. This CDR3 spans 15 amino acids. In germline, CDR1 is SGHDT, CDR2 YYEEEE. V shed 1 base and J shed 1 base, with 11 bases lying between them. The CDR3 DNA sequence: TGTGCCAGCAGCTTGTATGAGGTCGGCCAAGAGACCCAGTACTTC. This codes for CASSLYEVGQETQYF. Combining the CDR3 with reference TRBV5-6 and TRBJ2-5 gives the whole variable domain DAGVTQSPTHLIKTRGQQVTLRCSPKSGHDTVSWYQQALGQGPQFIFQYYEEEERQRGNFPDRFSGHQFPNYSSELNVNALLLGDSALYLCASSLYEVGQETQYFGPGTRLLVL.

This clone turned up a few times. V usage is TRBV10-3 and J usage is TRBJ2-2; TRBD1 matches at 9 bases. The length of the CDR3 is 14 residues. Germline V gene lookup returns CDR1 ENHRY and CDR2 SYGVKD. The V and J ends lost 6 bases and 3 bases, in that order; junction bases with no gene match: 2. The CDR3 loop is CAIRRTGDTGELFF. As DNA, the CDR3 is TGTGCCATCAGGAGGACAGGGGACACCGGGGAGCTGTTTTTT.

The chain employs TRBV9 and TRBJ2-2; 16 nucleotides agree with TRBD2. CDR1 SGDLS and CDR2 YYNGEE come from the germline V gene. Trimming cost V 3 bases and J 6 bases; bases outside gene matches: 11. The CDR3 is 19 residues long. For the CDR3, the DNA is TGTGCCAGCAGCGGATCCGGGACTAGCGGGAGGGGAAGCCCCGGGGAGCTGTTTTTT. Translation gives CASSGSGTSGRGSPGELFF.

CDR3 DNA sequence: TGTGCCAGCAGCTTAAATCAGCGGGAGCTGTACAATGAGCAGTTCTTC. It is translated as CASSLNQRELYNEQFF. The V and J genes are TRBV7-3 and TRBJ2-1; TRBD2 agrees at 8 bases. CDR3 length: 16 amino acids. Trimming removed 1 base from V and 4 bases from J; junction bases left unmatched: 6. Germline V CDR1 and CDR2: SGHTA, FQGTGA.

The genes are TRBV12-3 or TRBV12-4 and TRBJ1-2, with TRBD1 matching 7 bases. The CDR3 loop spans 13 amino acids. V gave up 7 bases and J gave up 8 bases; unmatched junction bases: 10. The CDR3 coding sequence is TGTGCCAGCACTGGTGGAGGGGGCGAGGGCTACACCTTC. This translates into CASTGGGGEGYTF.